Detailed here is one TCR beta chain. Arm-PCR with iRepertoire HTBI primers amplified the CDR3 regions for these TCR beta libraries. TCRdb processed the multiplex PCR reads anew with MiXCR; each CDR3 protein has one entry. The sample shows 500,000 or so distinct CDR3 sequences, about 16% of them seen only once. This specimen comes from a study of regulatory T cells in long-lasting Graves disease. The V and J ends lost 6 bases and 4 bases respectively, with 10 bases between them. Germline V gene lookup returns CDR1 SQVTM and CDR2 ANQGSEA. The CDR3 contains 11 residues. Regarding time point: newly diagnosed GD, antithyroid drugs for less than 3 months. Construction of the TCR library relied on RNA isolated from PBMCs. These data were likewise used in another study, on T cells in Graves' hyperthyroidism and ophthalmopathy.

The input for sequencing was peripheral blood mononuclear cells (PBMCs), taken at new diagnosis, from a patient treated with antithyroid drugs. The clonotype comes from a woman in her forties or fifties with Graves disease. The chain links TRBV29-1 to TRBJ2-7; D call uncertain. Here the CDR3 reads CSVERAYEQYF. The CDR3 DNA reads TGCAGCGTCGAAAGGGCTTACGAGCAGTACTTC.